This is a list of T cell receptor beta chains from one sample in a study of T cells in Graves' hyperthyroidism and ophthalmopathy. TCRdb re-called the multiplex PCR reads with MiXCR, one entry per CDR3 protein. The repertoire holds fewer than 750,000 distinct CDR3 sequences, roughly 15% seen once, with around 4% in the top ten. Sequenced sample: blood. These receptors were collected from a woman between 40 and 50 years old with Graves' ophthalmopathy. Each CDR3 is given with its conserved first and last residue. A D gene is named only where the DNA matches it firmly. Size tells how often a clone was seen (once, few, many) or the class of an expanded clone, and some rows leave it out.

V: TRBV3-1
size: few
J: TRBJ2-5
D: NA
CDR3: CASTTKGPGETQYF
DNA: TGTGCCAGCACCACTAAGGGACCCGGGGAGACCCAGTACTTC

V: TRBV3-1
size: many
J: TRBJ2-5
D: NA
CDR3: CASCAVRDVVETQYF
DNA: TGTGCCAGCTGCGCAGTGAGGGACGTCGTAGAGACCCAGTACTTC

V: TRBV24-1
size: many
J: TRBJ2-5
D: TRBD1
CDR3: CATSDGQGAIGHKETQYF
DNA: TGTGCCACCAGTGATGGGCAGGGGGCGATCGGTCATAAAGAGACCCAGTACTTC

V: TRBV18
size: many
J: TRBJ2-7
D: NA
CDR3: CASYRGHQTSQRATASSYEQYF
DNA: TGTGCCAGCTACCGAGGCCACCAAACCTCCCAGCGGGCGACCGCCTCTTCCTACGAGCAGTACTTC

V: TRBV20-1
size: few
J: TRBJ2-5
D: NA
CDR3: CSAMGLAGSQETQYF
DNA: TGCAGTGCTATGGGTCTGGCGGGATCCCAAGAGACCCAGTACTTC

V: TRBV10-3
size: few
J: TRBJ2-5
D: NA
CDR3: CAISESAQETQYF
DNA: TGTGCCATCAGTGAGTCCGCGCAAGAGACCCAGTACTTC

V: TRBV28
size: few
J: TRBJ2-5
D: NA
CDR3: CASSLSAPVNQYF
DNA: TGTGCCAGCAGTTTGTCTGCCCCGGTGAACCAGTACTTC

V: TRBV6-1
size: NA
J: TRBJ2-5
D: TRBD1
CDR3: CASIRDRGRETQYF
DNA: TGTGCCAGTATCCGGGACAGGGGGCGAGAGACCCAGTACTTC

V: TRBV19
size: many
J: TRBJ2-2
D: TRBD1
CDR3: CASSISDRVNTGELFF
DNA: TGTGCCAGTAGTATAAGTGACAGGGTCAACACCGGGGAGCTGTTTTTT

V: TRBV7-2
size: many
J: TRBJ2-7
D: TRBD2
CDR3: CASSTRLAPYEQYF
DNA: TGTGCCAGCAGCACTCGACTAGCTCCATACGAGCAGTACTTC

V: TRBV5-6
size: NA
J: TRBJ1-2
D: NA
CDR3: CASSLFGAARQGSGYTF
DNA: TGTGCCAGCAGCTTGTTTGGTGCGGCAAGGCAAGGGAGTGGCTACACCTTC

V: TRBV12-3/TRBV12-4
size: NA
J: TRBJ1-2
D: NA
CDR3: CASSQGTFSYGYTF
DNA: TGTGCCAGCAGTCAGGGGACTTTTTCCTATGGCTACACCTTC

V: TRBV5-1
size: many
J: TRBJ2-7
D: NA
CDR3: CASSLDGSYYEQYF
DNA: TGCGCCAGCAGCTTGGATGGCAGCTACTACGAGCAGTACTTC

V: TRBV30
size: NA
J: TRBJ1-1
D: NA
CDR3: CACEFHTNTEAFF
DNA: TGTGCCTGTGAGTTCCATACGAACACTGAAGCTTTCTTT

V: TRBV6-1
size: few
J: TRBJ1-2
D: NA
CDR3: CASQGTLSNYGYTF
DNA: TGTGCCAGCCAGGGAACGCTATCTAACTATGGCTACACCTTC

V: TRBV28
size: many
J: TRBJ1-1
D: NA
CDR3: CASSLMRSEAFF
DNA: TGTGCCAGCAGTTTAATGAGATCTGAAGCTTTCTTT

V: TRBV28
size: NA
J: TRBJ1-3
D: NA
CDR3: CASSYVGGSGNTIYF
DNA: TGTGCCAGCAGTTATGTGGGAGGCTCTGGAAACACCATATATTTT

V: TRBV3-1
size: many
J: TRBJ2-7
D: NA
CDR3: CASSQGVPGMGYEQYF
DNA: TGTGCCAGCAGCCAAGGGGTACCGGGTATGGGATACGAGCAGTACTTC

V: TRBV7-8
size: many
J: TRBJ2-5
D: TRBD1
CDR3: CASSLGTGWETQYF
DNA: TGTGCCAGCAGCTTAGGGACAGGATGGGAGACCCAGTACTTC

V: TRBV15
size: many
J: TRBJ1-1
D: NA
CDR3: CATRDPDLYTEAFF
DNA: TGTGCCACCAGAGACCCGGACTTATACACTGAAGCTTTCTTT

V: TRBV6-1
size: NA
J: TRBJ2-7
D: TRBD2
CDR3: CASTTIGRAVSYEQYF
DNA: TGTGCCAGCACGACTATCGGGAGGGCCGTGTCCTACGAGCAGTACTTC

V: TRBV28
size: many
J: TRBJ1-5
D: NA
CDR3: CASSPRRGEVQPQHF
DNA: TGTGCCAGCAGTCCCCGCCGGGGCGAGGTTCAGCCCCAGCATTTT